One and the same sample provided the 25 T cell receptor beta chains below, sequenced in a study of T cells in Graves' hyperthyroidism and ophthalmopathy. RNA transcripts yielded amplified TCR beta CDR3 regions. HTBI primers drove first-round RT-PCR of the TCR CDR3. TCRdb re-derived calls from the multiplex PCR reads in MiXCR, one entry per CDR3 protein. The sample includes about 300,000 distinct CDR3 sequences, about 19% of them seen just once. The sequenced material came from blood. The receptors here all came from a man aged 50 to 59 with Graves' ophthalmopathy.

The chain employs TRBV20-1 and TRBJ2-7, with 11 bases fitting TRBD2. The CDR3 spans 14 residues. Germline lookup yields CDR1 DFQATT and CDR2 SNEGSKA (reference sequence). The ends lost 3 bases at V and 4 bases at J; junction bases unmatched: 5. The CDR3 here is CSARVPSGRYEQYF. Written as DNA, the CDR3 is TGCAGTGCTAGGGTCCCTAGCGGGAGGTACGAGCAGTACTTC.

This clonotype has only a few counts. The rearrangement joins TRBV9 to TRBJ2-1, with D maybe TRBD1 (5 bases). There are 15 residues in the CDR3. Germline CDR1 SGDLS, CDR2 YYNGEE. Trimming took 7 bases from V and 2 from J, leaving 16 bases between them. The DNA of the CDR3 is TGTGCCAGCCACCAAGGTACAGGCACCTACAATGAGCAGTTCTTC. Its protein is CASHQGTGTYNEQFF.

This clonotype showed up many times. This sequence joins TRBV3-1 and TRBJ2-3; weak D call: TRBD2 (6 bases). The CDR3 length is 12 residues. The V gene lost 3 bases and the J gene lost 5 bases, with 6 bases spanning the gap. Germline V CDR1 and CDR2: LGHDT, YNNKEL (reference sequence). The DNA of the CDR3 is TGTGCCAGCAGCCACGGGGGAGATACGCAGTATTTT. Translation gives CASSHGGDTQYF.

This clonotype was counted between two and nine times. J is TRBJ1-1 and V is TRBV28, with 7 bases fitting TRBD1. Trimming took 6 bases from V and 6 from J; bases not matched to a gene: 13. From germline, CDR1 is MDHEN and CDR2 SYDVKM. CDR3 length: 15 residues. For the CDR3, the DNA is TGTGCCAGCAGCCAGATCTGGAGGGGGCGCCCTGAAGCTTTCTTT. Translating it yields CASSQIWRGRPEAFF.

The CDR3 here is CASSFFSSGSSYNEQFF. In nucleotides, the CDR3 is TGTGCCAGCAGCTTTTTCTCTAGCGGGAGCTCCTACAATGAGCAGTTCTTC. This chain links TRBV7-6 with TRBJ2-1; 10 bases are shared with TRBD2. J was trimmed by 0 bases and V by 3 bases; bases with no gene match: 5. Germline V gene sequence: CDR1 SGHVS, CDR2 FNYEAQ. The CDR3 contains 17 residues.

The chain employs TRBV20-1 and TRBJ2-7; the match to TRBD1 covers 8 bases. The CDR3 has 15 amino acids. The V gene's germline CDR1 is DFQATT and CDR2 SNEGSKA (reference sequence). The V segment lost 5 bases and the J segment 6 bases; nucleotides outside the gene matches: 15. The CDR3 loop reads CSADNPGDRRREQYF. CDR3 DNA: TGCAGTGCTGATAACCCGGGGGACAGGCGTCGCGAGCAGTACTTC.

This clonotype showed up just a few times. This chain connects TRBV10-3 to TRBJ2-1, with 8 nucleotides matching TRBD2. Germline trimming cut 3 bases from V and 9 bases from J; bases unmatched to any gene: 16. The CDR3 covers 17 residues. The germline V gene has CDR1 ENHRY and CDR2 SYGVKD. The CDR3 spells CAISDSGTRFPHSEQFF. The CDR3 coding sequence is TGTGCCATCAGTGATTCCGGGACTAGGTTCCCCCACAGTGAGCAGTTCTTC.

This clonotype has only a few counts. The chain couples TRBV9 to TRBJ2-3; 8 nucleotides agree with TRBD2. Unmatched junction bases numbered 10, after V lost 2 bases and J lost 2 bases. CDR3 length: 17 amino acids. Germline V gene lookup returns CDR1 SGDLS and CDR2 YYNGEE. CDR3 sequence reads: CASSVRTSPGSTDTQYF. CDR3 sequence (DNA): TGTGCCAGCAGCGTTAGGACTAGCCCGGGTTCCACAGATACGCAGTATTTT.

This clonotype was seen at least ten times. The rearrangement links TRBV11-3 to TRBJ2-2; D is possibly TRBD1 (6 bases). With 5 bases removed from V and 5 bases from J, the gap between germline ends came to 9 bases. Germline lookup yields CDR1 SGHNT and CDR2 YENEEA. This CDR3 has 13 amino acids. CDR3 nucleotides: TGTGCCAGCAGCCCAGGGGAAACCGGGGAGCTGTTTTTT. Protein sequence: CASSPGETGELFF.

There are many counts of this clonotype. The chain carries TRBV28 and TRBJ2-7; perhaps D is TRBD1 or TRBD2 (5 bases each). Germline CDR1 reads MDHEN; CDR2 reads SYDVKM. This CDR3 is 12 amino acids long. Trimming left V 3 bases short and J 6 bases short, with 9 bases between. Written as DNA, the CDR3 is TGTGCCAGCAGTTTTGGGGGAGTCGAGCAGTACTTC. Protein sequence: CASSFGGVEQYF.

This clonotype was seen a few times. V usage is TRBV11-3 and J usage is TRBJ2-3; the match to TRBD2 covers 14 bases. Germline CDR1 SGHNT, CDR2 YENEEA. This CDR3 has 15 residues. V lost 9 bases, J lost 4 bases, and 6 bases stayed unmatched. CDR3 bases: TGTGCCAGGCCCGGACTAGCGGGAGGCCCAGATACGCAGTATTTT. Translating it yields CARPGLAGGPDTQYF.

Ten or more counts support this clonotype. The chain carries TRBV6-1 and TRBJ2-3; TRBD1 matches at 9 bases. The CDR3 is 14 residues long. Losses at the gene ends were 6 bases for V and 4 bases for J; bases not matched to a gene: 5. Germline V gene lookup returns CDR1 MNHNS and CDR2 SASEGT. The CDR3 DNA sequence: TGTGCCAGCAGCCGGGACAGGGTTGCAGATACGCAGTATTTT. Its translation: CASSRDRVADTQYF.

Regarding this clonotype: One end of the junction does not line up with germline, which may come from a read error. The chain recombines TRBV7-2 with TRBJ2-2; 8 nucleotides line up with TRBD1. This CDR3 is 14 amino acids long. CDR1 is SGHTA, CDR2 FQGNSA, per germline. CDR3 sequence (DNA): TGTGTCAGCAGCAGACAGGGGTGGTCCGGGGAGCTGTTTTTT. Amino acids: CVSSRQGWSGELFF.

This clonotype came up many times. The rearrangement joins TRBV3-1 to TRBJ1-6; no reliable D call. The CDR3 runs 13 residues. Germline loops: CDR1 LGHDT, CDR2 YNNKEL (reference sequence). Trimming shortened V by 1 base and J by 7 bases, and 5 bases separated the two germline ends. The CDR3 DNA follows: TGTGCCAGCAGCCAAGCTGGGAATTCACCCCTCCACTTT. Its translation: CASSQAGNSPLHF.

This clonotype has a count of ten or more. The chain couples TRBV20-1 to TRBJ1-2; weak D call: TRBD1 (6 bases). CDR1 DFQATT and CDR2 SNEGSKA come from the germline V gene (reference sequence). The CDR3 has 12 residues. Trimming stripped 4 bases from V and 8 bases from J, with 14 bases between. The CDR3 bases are TGCAGTGCTATACCGGGACATGAAGGCTACACCTTC. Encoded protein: CSAIPGHEGYTF.

CDR3 coding DNA: TGTGCCAGCAGCTTAGCGCCACAGAGTAACTATGGCTACACCTTC. Protein product: CASSLAPQSNYGYTF. The rearrangement links TRBV7-2 to TRBJ1-2; D remains ambiguous. V was trimmed by 0 bases and J by 1 base, leaving 9 bases between them. Germline CDR1 reads SGHTA; CDR2 reads FQGNSA. This CDR3 region has 15 residues. The entire variable domain, with the rest obtained from reference TRBV7-2 and TRBJ1-2, is as follows: GAGVSQSPSNKVTEKGKDVELRCDPISGHTALYWYRQSLGQGLEFLIYFQGNSAPDKSGLPSDRFSAERTGGSVSTLTIQRTQQEDSAVYLCASSLAPQSNYGYTFGSGTRLTVV.

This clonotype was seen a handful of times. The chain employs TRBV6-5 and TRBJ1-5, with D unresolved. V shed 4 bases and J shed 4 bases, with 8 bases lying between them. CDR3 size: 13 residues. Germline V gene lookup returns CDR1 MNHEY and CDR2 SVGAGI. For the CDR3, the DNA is TGTGCCAGCAGTTTGACCGTTAATCAGCCCCAGCATTTT. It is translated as CASSLTVNQPQHF.

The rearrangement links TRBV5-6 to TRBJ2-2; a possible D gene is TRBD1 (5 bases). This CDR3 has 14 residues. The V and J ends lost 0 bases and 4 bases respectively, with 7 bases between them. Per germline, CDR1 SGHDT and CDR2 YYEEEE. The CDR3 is CASSLGRGTGELFF. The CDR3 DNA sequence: TGTGCCAGCAGCTTGGGTAGGGGCACCGGGGAGCTGTTTTTT.

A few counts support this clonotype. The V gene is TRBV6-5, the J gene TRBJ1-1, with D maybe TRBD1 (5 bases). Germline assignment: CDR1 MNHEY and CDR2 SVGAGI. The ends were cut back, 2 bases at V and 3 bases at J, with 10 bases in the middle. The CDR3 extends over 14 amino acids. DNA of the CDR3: TGTGCCAGCAGTTACAGGGGCAGGGACACTGAAGCTTTCTTT. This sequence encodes CASSYRGRDTEAFF.

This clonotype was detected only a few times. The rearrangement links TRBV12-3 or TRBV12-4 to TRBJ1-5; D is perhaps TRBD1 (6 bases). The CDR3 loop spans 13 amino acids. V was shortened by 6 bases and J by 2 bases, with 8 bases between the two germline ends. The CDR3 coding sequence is TGTGCCAGCAGGCCAGGGGGCAATCAGCCCCAGCATTTT. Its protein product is CASRPGGNQPQHF.

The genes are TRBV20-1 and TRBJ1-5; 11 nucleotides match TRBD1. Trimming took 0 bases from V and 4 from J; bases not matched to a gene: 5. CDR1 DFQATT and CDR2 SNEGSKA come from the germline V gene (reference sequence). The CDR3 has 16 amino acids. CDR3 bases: TGCAGTGCTAGAGATCGGACAGGGGGCGTTAATCAGCCCCAGCATTTT. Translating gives CSARDRTGGVNQPQHF.

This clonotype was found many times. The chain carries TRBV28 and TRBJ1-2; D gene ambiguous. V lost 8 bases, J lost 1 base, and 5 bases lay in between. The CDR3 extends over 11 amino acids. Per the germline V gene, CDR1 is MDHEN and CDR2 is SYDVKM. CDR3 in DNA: TGTGCCAGCTTTAGTAACTATGGCTACACCTTC. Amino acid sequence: CASFSNYGYTF.

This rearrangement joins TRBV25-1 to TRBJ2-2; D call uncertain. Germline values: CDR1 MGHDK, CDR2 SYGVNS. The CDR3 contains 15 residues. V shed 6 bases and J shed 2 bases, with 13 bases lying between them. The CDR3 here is CASSNPDGNTGELFF. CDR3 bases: TGTGCCAGCAGCAACCCAGACGGAAACACCGGGGAGCTGTTTTTT.

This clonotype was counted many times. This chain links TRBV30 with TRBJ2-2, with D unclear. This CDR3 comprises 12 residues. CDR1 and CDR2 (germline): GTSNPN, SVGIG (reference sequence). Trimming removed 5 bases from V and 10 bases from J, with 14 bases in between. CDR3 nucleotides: TGTGCCTGGGCCCTTAGGGCTACGGAGCTGTTTTTT. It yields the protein CAWALRATELFF.

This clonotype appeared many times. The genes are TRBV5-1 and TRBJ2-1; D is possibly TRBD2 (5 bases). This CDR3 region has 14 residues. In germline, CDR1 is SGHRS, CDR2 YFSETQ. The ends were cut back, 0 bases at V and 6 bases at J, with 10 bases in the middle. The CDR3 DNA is TGCGCCAGCAGCTTGGGGGGAGTGGCCAATGAGCAGTTCTTC. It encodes CASSLGGVANEQFF.